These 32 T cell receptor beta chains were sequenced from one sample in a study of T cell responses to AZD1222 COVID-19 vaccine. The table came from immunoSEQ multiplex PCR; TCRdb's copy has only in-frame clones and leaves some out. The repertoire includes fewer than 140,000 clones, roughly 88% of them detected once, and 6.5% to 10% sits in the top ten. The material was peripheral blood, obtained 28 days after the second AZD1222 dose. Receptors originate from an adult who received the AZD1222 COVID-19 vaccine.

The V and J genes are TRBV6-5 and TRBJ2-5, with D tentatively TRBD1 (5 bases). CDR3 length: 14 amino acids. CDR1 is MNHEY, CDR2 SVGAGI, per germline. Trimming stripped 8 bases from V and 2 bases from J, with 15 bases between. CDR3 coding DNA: TGTGCCAGCCCGCGGACACCAACACAAGAGACCCAGTACTTC. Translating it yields CASPRTPTQETQYF.

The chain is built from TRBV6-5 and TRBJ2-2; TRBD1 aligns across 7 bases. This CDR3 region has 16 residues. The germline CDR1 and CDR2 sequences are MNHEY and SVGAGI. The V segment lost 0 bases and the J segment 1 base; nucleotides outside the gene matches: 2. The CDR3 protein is CASSYSGTENTGELFF. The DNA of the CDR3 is TGTGCCAGCAGTTACTCGGGGACAGAGAACACCGGGGAGCTGTTTTTT.

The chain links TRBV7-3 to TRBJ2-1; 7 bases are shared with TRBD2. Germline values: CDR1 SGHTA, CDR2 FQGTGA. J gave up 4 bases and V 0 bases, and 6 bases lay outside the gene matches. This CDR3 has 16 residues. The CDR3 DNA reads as TGTGCCAGCAGCTTAACGTATGCTAGCGGATACAATGAGCAGTTCTTC. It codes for CASSLTYASGYNEQFF.

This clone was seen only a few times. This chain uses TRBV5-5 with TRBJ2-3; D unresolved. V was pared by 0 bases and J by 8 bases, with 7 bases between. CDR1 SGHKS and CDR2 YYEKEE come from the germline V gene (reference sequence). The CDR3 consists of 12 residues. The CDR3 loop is CASSLVAGTQYF. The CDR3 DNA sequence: TGTGCCAGCAGCTTGGTTGCAGGTACGCAGTATTTT.

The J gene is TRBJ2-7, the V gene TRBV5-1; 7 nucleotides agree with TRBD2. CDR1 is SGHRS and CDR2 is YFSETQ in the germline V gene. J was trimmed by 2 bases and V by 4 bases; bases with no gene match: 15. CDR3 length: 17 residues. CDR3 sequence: CASSLAVGGTVTYEQYF. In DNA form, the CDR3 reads TGCGCCAGCAGCCTGGCTGTGGGGGGGACGGTAACCTACGAGCAGTACTTC.

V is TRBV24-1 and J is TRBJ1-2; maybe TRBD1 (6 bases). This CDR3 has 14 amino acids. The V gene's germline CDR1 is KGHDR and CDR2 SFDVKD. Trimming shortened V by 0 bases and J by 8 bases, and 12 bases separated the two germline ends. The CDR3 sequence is CATSDLPGGGGYTF. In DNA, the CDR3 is TGTGCCACCAGTGATTTGCCTGGGGGCGGAGGCTACACCTTC.

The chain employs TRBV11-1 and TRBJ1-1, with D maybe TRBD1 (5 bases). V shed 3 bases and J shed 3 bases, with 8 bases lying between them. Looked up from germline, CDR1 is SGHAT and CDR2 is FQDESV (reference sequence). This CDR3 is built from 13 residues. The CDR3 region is CASSFMGDTEAFF. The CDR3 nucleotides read TGTGCCAGCAGCTTCATGGGGGACACTGAAGCTTTCTTT.

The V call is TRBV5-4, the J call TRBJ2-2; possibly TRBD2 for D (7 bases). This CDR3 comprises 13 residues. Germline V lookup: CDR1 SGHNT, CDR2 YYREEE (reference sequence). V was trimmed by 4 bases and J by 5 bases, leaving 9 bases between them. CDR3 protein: CASSKGGTGELFF. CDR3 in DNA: TGTGCCAGCAGCAAGGGGGGGACCGGGGAGCTGTTTTTT.

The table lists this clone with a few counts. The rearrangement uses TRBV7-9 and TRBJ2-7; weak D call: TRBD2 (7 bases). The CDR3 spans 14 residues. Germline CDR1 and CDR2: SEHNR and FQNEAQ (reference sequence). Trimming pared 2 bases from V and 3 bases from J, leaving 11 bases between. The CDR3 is CASSLTGGRYEQYF. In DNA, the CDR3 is TGTGCCAGCAGCTTAACGGGGGGCCGCTACGAGCAGTACTTC.

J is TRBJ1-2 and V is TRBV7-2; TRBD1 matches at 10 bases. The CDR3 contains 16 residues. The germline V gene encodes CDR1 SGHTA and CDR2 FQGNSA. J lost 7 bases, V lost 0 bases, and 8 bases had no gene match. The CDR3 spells CASSLAGTGEDRGYTF. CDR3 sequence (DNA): TGTGCCAGCAGCTTAGCCGGGACAGGGGAAGATCGTGGCTACACCTTC.

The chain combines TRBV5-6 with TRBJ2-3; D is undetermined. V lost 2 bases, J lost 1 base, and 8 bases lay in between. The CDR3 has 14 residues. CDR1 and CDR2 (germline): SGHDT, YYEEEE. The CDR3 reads CASSFRQGTDTQYF. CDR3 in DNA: TGTGCCAGCAGCTTCAGGCAAGGCACAGATACGCAGTATTTT.

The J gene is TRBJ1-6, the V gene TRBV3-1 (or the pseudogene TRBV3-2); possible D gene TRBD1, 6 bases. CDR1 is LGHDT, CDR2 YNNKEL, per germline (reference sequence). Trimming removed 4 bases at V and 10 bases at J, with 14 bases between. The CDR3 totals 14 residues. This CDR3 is CASSPRRGQSPLHF. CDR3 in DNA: TGTGCCAGCAGCCCCCGCAGGGGTCAATCACCCCTCCACTTT.

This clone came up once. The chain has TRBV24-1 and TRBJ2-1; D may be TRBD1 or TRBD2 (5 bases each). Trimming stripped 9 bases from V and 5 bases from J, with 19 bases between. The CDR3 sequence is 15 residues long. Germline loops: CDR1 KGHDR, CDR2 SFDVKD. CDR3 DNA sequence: TGTGCCACCTCTCGACCGCAGGGACGGAACAATGAGCAGTTCTTC. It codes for CATSRPQGRNNEQFF.

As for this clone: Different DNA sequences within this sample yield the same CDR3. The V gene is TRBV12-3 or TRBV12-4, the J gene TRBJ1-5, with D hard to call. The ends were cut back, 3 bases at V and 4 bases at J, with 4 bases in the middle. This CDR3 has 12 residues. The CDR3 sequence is CASSFSNQPQHF. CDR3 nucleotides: TGTGCCAGCAGTTTTAGTAATCAGCCCCAGCATTTT.

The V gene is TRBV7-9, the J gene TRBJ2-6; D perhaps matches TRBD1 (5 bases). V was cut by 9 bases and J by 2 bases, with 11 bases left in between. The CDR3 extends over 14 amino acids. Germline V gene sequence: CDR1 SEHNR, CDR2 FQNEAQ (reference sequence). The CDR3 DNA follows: TGTGCCAGTCAGGGCGTCCCTGGGGCCAACGTCCTGACTTTC. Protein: CASQGVPGANVLTF.

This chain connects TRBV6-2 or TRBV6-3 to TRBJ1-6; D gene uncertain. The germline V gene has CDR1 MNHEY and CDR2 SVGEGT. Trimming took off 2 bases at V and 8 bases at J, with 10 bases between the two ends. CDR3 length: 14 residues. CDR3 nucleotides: TGTGCCAGCAGTTACAGTATGACATATTCACCCCTCCACTTT. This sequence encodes CASSYSMTYSPLHF.

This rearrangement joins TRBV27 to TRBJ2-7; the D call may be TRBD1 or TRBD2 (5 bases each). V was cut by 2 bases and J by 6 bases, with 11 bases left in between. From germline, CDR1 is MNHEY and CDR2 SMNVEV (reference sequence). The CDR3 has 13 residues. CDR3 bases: TGTGCCAGCAGTTTACGGGGCGGGCTCGAGCAGTACTTC. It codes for CASSLRGGLEQYF.

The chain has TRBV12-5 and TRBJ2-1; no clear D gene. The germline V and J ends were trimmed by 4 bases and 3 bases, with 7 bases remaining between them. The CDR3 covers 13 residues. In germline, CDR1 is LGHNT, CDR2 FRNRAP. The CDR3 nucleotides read TGTGCTAGTGGTTCCGACGGCTACAATGAGCAGTTCTTC. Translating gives CASGSDGYNEQFF.

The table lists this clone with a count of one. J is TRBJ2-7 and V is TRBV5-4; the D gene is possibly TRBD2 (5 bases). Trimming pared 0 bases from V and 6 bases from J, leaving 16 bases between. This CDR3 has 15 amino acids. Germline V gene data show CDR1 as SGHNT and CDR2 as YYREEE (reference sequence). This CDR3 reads CASSLVGRGLLEQYF. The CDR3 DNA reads TGTGCCAGCAGCTTGGTAGGTCGCGGGCTACTCGAGCAGTACTTC.

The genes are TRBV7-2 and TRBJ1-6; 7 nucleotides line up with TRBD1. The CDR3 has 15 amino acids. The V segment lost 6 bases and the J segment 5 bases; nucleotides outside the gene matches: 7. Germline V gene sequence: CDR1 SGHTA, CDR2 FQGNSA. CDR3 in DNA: TGTGCCAGCAGACCCGGGACAGAGAATAATTCACCCCTCCACTTT. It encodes CASRPGTENNSPLHF. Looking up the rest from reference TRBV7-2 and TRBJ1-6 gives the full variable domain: GAGVSQSPSNKVTEKGKDVELRCDPISGHTALYWYRQSLGQGLEFLIYFQGNSAPDKSGLPSDRFSAERTGGSVSTLTIQRTQQEDSAVYLCASRPGTENNSPLHFGNGTRLTVT.

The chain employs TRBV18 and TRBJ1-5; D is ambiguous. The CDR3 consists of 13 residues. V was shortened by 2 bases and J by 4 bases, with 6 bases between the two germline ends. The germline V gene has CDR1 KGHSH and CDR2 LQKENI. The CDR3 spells CASSPGENQPQHF. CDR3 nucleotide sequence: TGTGCCAGCTCACCAGGAGAAAATCAGCCCCAGCATTTT.

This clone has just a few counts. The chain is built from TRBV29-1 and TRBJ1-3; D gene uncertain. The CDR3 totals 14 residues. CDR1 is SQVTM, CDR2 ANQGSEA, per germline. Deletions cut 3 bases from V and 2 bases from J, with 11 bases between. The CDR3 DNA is TGCAGCGTTGATCGGCAGCTTGCTGGAAACACCATATATTTT. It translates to CSVDRQLAGNTIYF.

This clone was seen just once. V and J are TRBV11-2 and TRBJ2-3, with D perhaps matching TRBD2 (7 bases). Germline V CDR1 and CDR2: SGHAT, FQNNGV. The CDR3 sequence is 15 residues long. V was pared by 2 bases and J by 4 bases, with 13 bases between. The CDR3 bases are TGTGCCAGCAGCTTAACCACGGGGGGCCCAGATACGCAGTATTTT. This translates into CASSLTTGGPDTQYF.

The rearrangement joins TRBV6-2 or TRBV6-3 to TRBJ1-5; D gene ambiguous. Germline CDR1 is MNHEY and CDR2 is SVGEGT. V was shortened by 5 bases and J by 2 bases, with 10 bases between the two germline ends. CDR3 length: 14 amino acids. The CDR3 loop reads CASSKSMRNQPQHF. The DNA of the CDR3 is TGTGCCAGCAGTAAATCTATGCGCAATCAGCCCCAGCATTTT.

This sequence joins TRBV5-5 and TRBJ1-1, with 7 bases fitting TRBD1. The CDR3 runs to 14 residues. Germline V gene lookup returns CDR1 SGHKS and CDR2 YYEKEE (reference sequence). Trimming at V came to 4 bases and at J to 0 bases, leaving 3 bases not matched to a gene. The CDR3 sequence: CASSSDRVNTEAFF. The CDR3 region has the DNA TGTGCCAGCAGCAGCGACAGGGTGAACACTGAAGCTTTCTTT.

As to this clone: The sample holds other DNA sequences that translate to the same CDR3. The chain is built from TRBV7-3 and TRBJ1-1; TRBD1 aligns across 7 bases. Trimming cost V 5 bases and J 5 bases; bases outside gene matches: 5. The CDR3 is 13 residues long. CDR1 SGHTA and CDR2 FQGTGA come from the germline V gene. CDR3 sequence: CASSTQTGTEAFF. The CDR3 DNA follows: TGTGCCAGCAGCACCCAGACAGGGACTGAAGCTTTCTTT. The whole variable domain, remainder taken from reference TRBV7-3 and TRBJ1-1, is GAGVSQTPSNKVTEKGKYVELRCDPISGHTALYWYRQSLGQGPEFLIYFQGTGAADDSGLPNDRFFAVRPEGSVSTLKIQRTERGDSAVYLCASSTQTGTEAFFGQGTRLTVV.

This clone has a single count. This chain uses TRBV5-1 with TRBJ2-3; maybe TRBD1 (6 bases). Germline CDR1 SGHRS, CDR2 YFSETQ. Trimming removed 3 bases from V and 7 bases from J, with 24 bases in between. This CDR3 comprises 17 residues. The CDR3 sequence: CASSSRGVQGNGNTQYF. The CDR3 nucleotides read TGCGCCAGCAGCTCCCGGGGTGTACAGGGTAATGGAAATACGCAGTATTTT.

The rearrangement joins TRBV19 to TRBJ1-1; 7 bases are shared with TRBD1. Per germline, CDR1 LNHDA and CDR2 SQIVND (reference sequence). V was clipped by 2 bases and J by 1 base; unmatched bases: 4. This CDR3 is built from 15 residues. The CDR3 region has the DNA TGTGCCAGTAGTATATTCCCAGGGGGGAACACTGAAGCTTTCTTT. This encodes CASSIFPGGNTEAFF.

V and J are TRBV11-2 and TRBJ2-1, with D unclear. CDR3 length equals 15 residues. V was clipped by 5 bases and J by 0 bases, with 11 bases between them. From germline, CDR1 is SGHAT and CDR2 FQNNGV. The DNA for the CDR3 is TGTGCCAGCAGCGAGTTCTCGGGCTCCTACAATGAGCAGTTCTTC. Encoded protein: CASSEFSGSYNEQFF.

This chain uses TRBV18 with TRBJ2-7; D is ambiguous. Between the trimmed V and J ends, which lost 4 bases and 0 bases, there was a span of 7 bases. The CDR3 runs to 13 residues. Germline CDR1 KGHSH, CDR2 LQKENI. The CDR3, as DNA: TGTGCCAGCTCACAACAGAGCTCCTACGAGCAGTACTTC. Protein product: CASSQQSSYEQYF.

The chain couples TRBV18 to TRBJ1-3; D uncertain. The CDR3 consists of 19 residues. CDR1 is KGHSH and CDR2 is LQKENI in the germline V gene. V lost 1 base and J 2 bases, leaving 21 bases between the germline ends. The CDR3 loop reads CASSPRAARLWQPGNTIYF. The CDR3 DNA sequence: TGTGCCAGCTCACCACGCGCCGCTAGACTCTGGCAGCCTGGAAACACCATATATTTT.

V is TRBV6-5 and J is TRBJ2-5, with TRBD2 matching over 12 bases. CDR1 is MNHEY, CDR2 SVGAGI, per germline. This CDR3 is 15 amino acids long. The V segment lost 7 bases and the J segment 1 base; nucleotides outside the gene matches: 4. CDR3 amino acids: CASKRTSGVQETQYF. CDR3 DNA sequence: TGTGCCAGCAAACGGACTAGCGGGGTCCAAGAGACCCAGTACTTC.